Below, 22 T cell receptor beta chains from the same sample are listed, as sequenced in a study of cytomegalovirus exposure and HLA in healthy donors. The PCR ran on 60 Vbeta and 13 Jbeta primers. Clones were read by immunoSEQ multiplex PCR, and TCRdb kept only the in-frame ones, dropping some. This table holds 150,000 to 200,000 clones, 75% to 85% found once. Sequencing was done on a sample of PBMCs. Receptor source: a woman in her late teens or twenties in good health and CMV-seronegative.

The chain employs TRBV6-5 and TRBJ2-7, with D possibly being TRBD1 (7 bases). Germline CDR1 is MNHEY and CDR2 is SVGAGI. V was shortened by 5 bases and J by 2 bases, with 13 bases between the two germline ends. This CDR3 is 14 amino acids long. The CDR3, as DNA: TGTGCCAGCAGTACGGACAGGACTACCTACGAGCAGTACTTC. It codes for CASSTDRTTYEQYF.

V usage is TRBV7-9 and J usage is TRBJ1-1; tentative D call: TRBD1 (5 bases). V was cut by 0 bases and J by 2 bases, with 16 bases left in between. This CDR3 is 17 amino acids long. Germline values: CDR1 SEHNR, CDR2 FQNEAQ (reference sequence). The CDR3 loop reads CASSLARIQGRNTEAFF. The CDR3, as DNA: TGTGCCAGCAGCTTAGCCCGCATCCAGGGTCGTAACACTGAAGCTTTCTTT.

The V call is TRBV5-1, the J call TRBJ1-1; D might be TRBD1 (5 bases). Trimming left V 0 bases short and J 2 bases short, with 14 bases between. The germline CDR1 and CDR2 sequences are SGHRS and YFSETQ. The CDR3 loop spans 16 amino acids. The CDR3 region has the DNA TGCGCCAGCAGCTTGGCCAGTTCTACAGGAAACACTGAAGCTTTCTTT. It is translated as CASSLASSTGNTEAFF.

V is TRBV4-1 and J is TRBJ1-1; TRBD1 aligns across 11 bases. CDR1 MGHRA and CDR2 YSYEKL come from the germline V gene. The CDR3 has 14 amino acids. V lost 3 bases to trimming and J lost 5 bases; unmatched junction nucleotides: 2. The CDR3 loop is CASSHGQGATEAFF. The CDR3 nucleotides are TGCGCCAGCAGCCACGGACAGGGGGCTACTGAAGCTTTCTTT.

This chain links TRBV9 with TRBJ2-3; 10 bases are a match to TRBD2. CDR3 size: 20 residues. Germline V gives CDR1 SGDLS, CDR2 YYNGEE. V shed 3 bases, J shed 0 bases, and the junction held 16 bases outside the gene matches. The CDR3 region has the DNA TGTGCCAGCAGCGGGGCCTTCTCTAGCGGGGGCCAATCTAGCACAGATACGCAGTATTTT. The encoded protein is CASSGAFSSGGQSSTDTQYF.

In this sample, this clone turned up a few times. This rearrangement joins TRBV20-1 to TRBJ2-5; weak D call: TRBD2 (5 bases). CDR1 is DFQATT and CDR2 is SNEGSKA in the germline V gene (reference sequence). With 3 bases removed from V and 11 bases from J, the gap between germline ends came to 13 bases. This CDR3 has 11 residues. CDR3 region: CSASERWEQYF. CDR3 nucleotides: TGCAGTGCTAGCGAACGGTGGGAGCAGTACTTC.

The V gene is TRBV19, the J gene TRBJ1-3, with 9 nucleotides matching TRBD1. Germline CDR1 is LNHDA and CDR2 is SQIVND (reference sequence). V shed 3 bases and J 3 bases; nucleotides not matched to a gene: 6. The CDR3 loop spans 16 amino acids. The CDR3 region is CASSMFWDRDGNTIYF. The DNA for the CDR3 is TGTGCCAGTAGTATGTTCTGGGACAGGGATGGAAACACCATATATTTT.

The chain couples TRBV11-2 to TRBJ2-3; 9 bases map to TRBD2. CDR1 is SGHAT and CDR2 is FQNNGV in the germline V gene. The junction had 4 bases not matched to a gene; V was cut back by 1 base and J by 2 bases. This CDR3 comprises 16 residues. The CDR3: CASSLVLAGTTDTQYF. CDR3 nucleotide sequence: TGTGCCAGCAGCTTAGTCCTAGCGGGGACCACAGATACGCAGTATTTT. The full variable domain, rest sourced from reference TRBV11-2 and TRBJ2-3, is EAGVAQSPRYKIIEKRQSVAFWCNPISGHATLYWYQQILGQGPKLLIQFQNNGVVDDSQLPKDRFSAERLKGVDSTLKIQPAKLEDSAVYLCASSLVLAGTTDTQYFGPGTRLTVL.

The V call is TRBV10-3, the J call TRBJ1-1, with 7 bases fitting TRBD1. Losses at the gene ends were 6 bases for V and 4 bases for J; bases not matched to a gene: 5. From germline, CDR1 is ENHRY and CDR2 SYGVKD. This CDR3 contains 13 residues. CDR3 residues: CAIRIQGSTEAFF. CDR3 nucleotide sequence: TGTGCCATCAGGATACAGGGGAGCACTGAAGCTTTCTTT.

The chain has TRBV5-4 and TRBJ1-1; 10 nucleotides line up with TRBD1. This CDR3 has 14 amino acids. CDR1 SGHNT and CDR2 YYREEE come from the germline V gene (reference sequence). The V gene end was trimmed by 3 bases and the J gene end by 7 bases; junction bases not matched to a gene: 6. CDR3 sequence: CASSSRDRGFEAFF. CDR3 nucleotide sequence: TGTGCCAGCAGCTCCCGGGACAGGGGCTTTGAAGCTTTCTTT.

The V gene is TRBV29-1, the J gene TRBJ1-2; D gene unclear. Trimming took off 6 bases at V and 4 bases at J, with 9 bases between the two ends. CDR1 is SQVTM and CDR2 is ANQGSEA in the germline V gene. The CDR3 runs 11 residues. The CDR3 reads CSVAGIYGYTF. As DNA, the CDR3 is TGCAGCGTGGCGGGAATCTATGGCTACACCTTC. Variable domain in full (rest from reference TRBV29-1 and TRBJ1-2): SAVISQKPSRDICQRGTSLTIQCQVDSQVTMMFWYRQQPGQSLTLIATANQGSEATYESGFVIDKFPISRPNLTFSTLTVSNMSPEDSSIYLCSVAGIYGYTFGSGTRLTVV.

DNA for the CDR3: TGTGCCAGCAGTTTAACGGGAGGGGGGCAAAATGAGCAGTTCTTC. As protein: CASSLTGGGQNEQFF. This sequence joins TRBV28 and TRBJ2-1; 8 bases match TRBD2. V gave up 2 bases and J gave up 7 bases; unmatched junction bases: 7. Germline loops: CDR1 MDHEN, CDR2 SYDVKM. The CDR3 is made up of 15 amino acids. Full variable domain (outside the CDR3, taken from reference TRBV28 and TRBJ2-1): DVKVTQSSRYLVKRTGEKVFLECVQDMDHENMFWYRQDPGLGLRLIYFSYDVKMKEKGDIPEGYSVSREKKERFSLILESASTNQTSMYLCASSLTGGGQNEQFFGPGTRLTVL.

The chain combines TRBV6-5 with TRBJ1-1, with D perhaps TRBD1 (5 bases). CDR1 MNHEY and CDR2 SVGAGI come from the germline V gene. V was shortened by 2 bases and J by 1 base, with 8 bases between the two germline ends. The CDR3 loop spans 14 amino acids. The CDR3 DNA sequence: TGTGCCAGCAGTTACGGACACCAGAACACTGAAGCTTTCTTT. Translation gives CASSYGHQNTEAFF.

The chain recombines TRBV5-6 with TRBJ1-4; 10 nucleotides agree with TRBD1. With 0 bases clipped from V and 6 bases from J, the junction kept 2 bases outside the gene matches. The CDR3 consists of 15 residues. CDR1 and CDR2 (germline): SGHDT, YYEEEE. CDR3 amino acids: CASSLAGTGDEKLFF. The CDR3 nucleotides read TGTGCCAGCAGCTTGGCCGGGACAGGGGATGAAAAACTGTTTTTT. The whole variable domain, filled in from reference TRBV5-6 and TRBJ1-4, reads DAGVTQSPTHLIKTRGQQVTLRCSPKSGHDTVSWYQQALGQGPQFIFQYYEEEERQRGNFPDRFSGHQFPNYSSELNVNALLLGDSALYLCASSLAGTGDEKLFFGSGTQLSVL.

The chain joins TRBV5-8 to TRBJ2-2; TRBD2 agrees at 11 bases. The germline V gene encodes CDR1 SGHTS and CDR2 YDEGEE. This CDR3 has 14 residues. The V segment lost 4 bases and the J segment 6 bases; nucleotides outside the gene matches: 2. The CDR3 nucleotides are TGTGCCAGCAGCCTACTAGCGGGGGCCGGGGAGCTGTTTTTT. Translated: CASSLLAGAGELFF.

The V and J genes are TRBV2 and TRBJ1-4, with D possibly matching TRBD1 (6 bases). The V gene's germline CDR1 is SNHLY and CDR2 FYNNEI. Trimming took 5 bases from V and 5 from J, leaving 12 bases between them. The CDR3 runs 14 residues. This CDR3 reads CASSQQGTNEKLFF. DNA for the CDR3: TGTGCCAGCAGTCAACAGGGCACAAATGAAAAACTGTTTTTT.

This clone appeared a few times. This chain connects TRBV7-2 to TRBJ1-6, with TRBD1 as a possible D gene (6 bases). The CDR3 totals 16 residues. Between the trimmed V and J ends, which lost 5 bases and 0 bases, there was a span of 11 bases. Germline CDR1 SGHTA, CDR2 FQGNSA. CDR3: CASSPTGSSYNSPLHF. The CDR3 DNA follows: TGTGCCAGCAGCCCCACAGGGAGCTCCTATAATTCACCCCTCCACTTT. The whole variable domain, filled in from reference TRBV7-2 and TRBJ1-6, reads GAGVSQSPSNKVTEKGKDVELRCDPISGHTALYWYRQSLGQGLEFLIYFQGNSAPDKSGLPSDRFSAERTGGSVSTLTIQRTQQEDSAVYLCASSPTGSSYNSPLHFGNGTRLTVT.

The CDR3 spells CSVDERTDTQYF. Here the CDR3 DNA reads TGCAGCGTTGATGAGCGCACAGATACGCAGTATTTT. The chain has TRBV29-1 and TRBJ2-3; D is unresolved. The CDR3 covers 12 residues. In germline, CDR1 is SQVTM, CDR2 ANQGSEA. Trimming pared 3 bases from V and 1 base from J, leaving 5 bases between.

The rearrangement uses TRBV7-9 and TRBJ2-5; tentative D call: TRBD1 (6 bases). Trimming pared 10 bases from V and 5 bases from J, leaving 17 bases between. The germline V gene has CDR1 SEHNR and CDR2 FQNEAQ (reference sequence). The CDR3 consists of 13 residues. CDR3 DNA sequence: TGTGCCATGGGGGCGGCGGTCGGGGAGACCCAGTACTTC. This sequence encodes CAMGAAVGETQYF.

This sequence joins TRBV6-5 and TRBJ1-2, with 9 bases lining up with TRBD1. CDR3 size: 16 residues. The germline V gene encodes CDR1 MNHEY and CDR2 SVGAGI. After removal of 0 bases from V and 4 bases from J, the junction contained 6 bases not matched to a gene. The CDR3 is CASSYSKDRGFYGYTF. CDR3 bases: TGTGCCAGCAGTTACTCGAAGGACAGGGGATTCTATGGCTACACCTTC.

The sample holds one count of this clone. The J gene is TRBJ2-5, the V gene TRBV9, with 11 bases lining up with TRBD2. CDR1 SGDLS and CDR2 YYNGEE come from the germline V gene. V lost 3 bases to trimming and J lost 4 bases; unmatched junction nucleotides: 5. The CDR3 runs to 15 residues. The CDR3 DNA reads as TGTGCCAGCAGCGGGGGAGGACTAGCGGGAGAGACCCAGTACTTC. The encoded protein is CASSGGGLAGETQYF.

The chain links TRBV7-9 to TRBJ1-3, with 9 bases aligning to TRBD1. CDR1 and CDR2 (germline): SEHNR, FQNEAQ (reference sequence). This CDR3 is built from 18 residues. V trimming: 5 bases; J trimming: 0 bases; junction bases outside the gene matches: 11. This CDR3 is CASSPGDRVQYSGNTIYF. CDR3 sequence (DNA): TGTGCCAGCAGCCCAGGGGACAGGGTACAATACTCTGGAAACACCATATATTTT. Full variable domain (missing parts from reference TRBV7-9 and TRBJ1-3): DTGVSQNPRHKITKRGQNVTFRCDPISEHNRLYWYRQTLGQGPEFLTYFQNEAQLEKSRLLSDRFSAERPKGSFSTLEIQRTEQGDSAMYLCASSPGDRVQYSGNTIYFGEGSWLTVV.